The 24 T cell receptor beta chains reported below all come from one sample, sequenced in a study of PD-1 blockade in classical Hodgkin lymphoma. Autologous stem cell transplantation was followed by relapse in every patient, and brentuximab vedotin exposure varied. Using immunoSEQ multiplex PCR, the repertoire was profiled, and TCRdb retains in-frame clones only, with some absent. The repertoire consists of more than 140,000 clones, with about 81% occurring once and the leading ten covering about 9.2%. The source was peripheral blood mononuclear cells (PBMCs), collected before the second cycle of nivolumab. These receptors all stem from a human donor with classical Hodgkin lymphoma.

The chain has TRBV5-1 and TRBJ2-3; 11 bases map to TRBD1. The trim removed 4 bases at V and 2 bases at J, leaving 3 bases unmatched. The CDR3 consists of 15 residues. CDR1 and CDR2 (germline): SGHRS, YFSETQ. CDR3 DNA: TGCGCCAGCAGCCCGGACAGGGGGCCCACAGATACGCAGTATTTT. This translates into CASSPDRGPTDTQYF.

This chain links TRBV10-3 with TRBJ1-2; weak D call: TRBD1 (6 bases). V was shortened by 10 bases and J by 0 bases, with 15 bases between the two germline ends. Per germline, CDR1 ENHRY and CDR2 SYGVKD. This CDR3 has 14 residues. CDR3 protein: CATSEGGANYGYTF. The DNA of the CDR3 is TGTGCCACCTCCGAAGGGGGGGCTAACTATGGCTACACCTTC.

The chain is built from TRBV28 and TRBJ2-1, with 10 bases that match TRBD2. The trim removed 4 bases at V and 0 bases at J, leaving 3 bases unmatched. Germline V CDR1 and CDR2: MDHEN, SYDVKM. CDR3 size: 16 residues. The CDR3 DNA follows: TGTGCCAGCAGTTGGGCTAGCGGGAGCTCCTACAATGAGCAGTTCTTC. Its protein product is CASSWASGSSYNEQFF.

This chain uses TRBV12-5 with TRBJ1-2; tentatively, D is TRBD1 (5 bases). Trimming stripped 4 bases from V and 6 bases from J, with 30 bases between. Germline CDR1 LGHNT, CDR2 FRNRAP. The CDR3 sequence is 19 residues long. The CDR3, as DNA: TGTGCTAGTGGTTCAGATCATGTGGGGCTTAATGTGAATTGGGATGGCTACACCTTC. Amino acids: CASGSDHVGLNVNWDGYTF.

The V gene is TRBV7-9, the J gene TRBJ1-5; no clear D gene. Germline CDR1 SEHNR, CDR2 FQNEAQ (reference sequence). Trimming cost V 2 bases and J 0 bases, with 8 bases left between them. The CDR3 covers 15 residues. The CDR3 loop reads CASSLPGNSNQPQHF. CDR3 coding DNA: TGTGCCAGCAGCTTACCGGGGAATAGCAATCAGCCCCAGCATTTT.

This clone was seen only a few times. The CDR3 DNA sequence: TGTGCCAGCAGTGTACTCCCATGGGCGAACGAGCAGTACTTC. Translated: CASSVLPWANEQYF. The chain has TRBV2 and TRBJ2-7; D is unresolved. CDR1 is SNHLY and CDR2 is FYNNEI in the germline V gene. Trimming removed 4 bases from V and 5 bases from J, with 15 bases in between. The CDR3 has 14 amino acids.

A note on this clone: Within the sample, other DNA sequences also encode this same CDR3. The chain is built from TRBV9 and TRBJ2-7; 7 bases map to TRBD1. CDR1 and CDR2 from the germline V gene are SGDLS and YYNGEE. The CDR3 runs to 14 residues. J was trimmed by 2 bases and V by 4 bases; bases with no gene match: 6. The CDR3 sequence is CASSPRTGTYEQYF. The CDR3 region has the DNA TGTGCCAGCAGCCCCCGGACAGGAACCTACGAGCAGTACTTC.

CDR3 loop: CASSLAGQVQETQYF. For the CDR3, the DNA is TGCGCCAGCAGCTTGGCGGGACAGGTACAAGAGACCCAGTACTTC. The genes are TRBV5-1 and TRBJ2-5; TRBD1 agrees at 8 bases. Germline assignment: CDR1 SGHRS and CDR2 YFSETQ. The CDR3 contains 15 residues. The junction had 3 bases not matched to a gene; V was cut back by 0 bases and J by 2 bases.

The CDR3 spells CASSAGLAGGLSGQFF. The DNA for the CDR3 is TGTGCCAGCAGCGCCGGACTAGCGGGAGGGCTTAGTGGGCAGTTCTTC. The chain joins TRBV11-3 to TRBJ2-1; 15 bases are a match to TRBD2. The germline V gene has CDR1 SGHNT and CDR2 YENEEA. This CDR3 region has 16 residues. V lost 5 bases to trimming and J lost 12 bases; unmatched junction nucleotides: 11.

This rearrangement joins TRBV4-2 to TRBJ2-2; maybe TRBD2 (5 bases). V lost 4 bases, J lost 4 bases, and 13 bases lay in between. CDR3 size: 15 residues. Germline-derived CDR1 and CDR2 are LGHNA and YNFKEQ. Here the CDR3 reads CASSRRGLLTGELFF. The CDR3 DNA reads as TGTGCCAGCAGCCGCCGCGGACTGCTCACCGGGGAGCTGTTTTTT.

The J gene is TRBJ1-2, the V gene TRBV6-5, with a possible D match to TRBD1 (5 bases). V lost 6 bases, J lost 4 bases, and 9 bases lay in between. The CDR3 is made up of 12 amino acids. Per the germline V gene, CDR1 is MNHEY and CDR2 is SVGAGI. The CDR3 bases are TGTGCCAGCAGGCCTGGGGGCTATGGCTACACCTTC. Protein sequence: CASRPGGYGYTF.

The chain links TRBV6-6 to TRBJ1-1; weak D call: TRBD1 (6 bases). Germline loops: CDR1 MNHNY, CDR2 SVGAGI (reference sequence). The CDR3 extends over 12 amino acids. The V and J ends lost 2 bases and 9 bases respectively, with 10 bases between them. Written as DNA, the CDR3 is TGTGCCAGCAGTTACAGCAGGGGCAAAGCTTTCTTT. Amino acid sequence: CASSYSRGKAFF.

The chain uses TRBV9 and TRBJ2-1; 9 positions match TRBD1. The CDR3 contains 15 residues. The germline gives CDR1 SGDLS, CDR2 YYNGEE. With V trimmed by 2 bases and J by 8 bases, 8 bases remained unmatched. The CDR3 nucleotides are TGTGCCAGCAGCGTTCGGGACAGGGTAGGCGATGAGCAGTTCTTC. It specifies CASSVRDRVGDEQFF.

This clone has a single count. V is TRBV4-1 and J is TRBJ1-2, with D tentatively TRBD1 (5 bases). V was shortened by 1 base and J by 2 bases, with 11 bases between the two germline ends. The CDR3 sequence is 15 residues long. Germline CDR1 reads MGHRA; CDR2 reads YSYEKL. The DNA of the CDR3 is TGCGCCAGCAGCCAAGCGCCGACAGCCAACTATGGCTACACCTTC. Encoded protein: CASSQAPTANYGYTF.

This clone was counted a few times. The rearrangement uses TRBV5-5 and TRBJ2-2; TRBD1 aligns across 8 bases. The J segment lost 2 bases and the V segment lost 0 bases, leaving 3 bases of the junction unmatched. Germline loops: CDR1 SGHKS, CDR2 YYEKEE (reference sequence). There are 16 residues in the CDR3. The CDR3 DNA reads as TGTGCCAGCAGCTTGGGCAGGGGGCGTAACACCGGGGAGCTGTTTTTT. Translation gives CASSLGRGRNTGELFF. The full variable domain, in which reference TRBV5-5 and TRBJ2-2 provide the parts outside the CDR3, is DAGVTQSPTHLIKTRGQQVTLRCSPISGHKSVSWYQQVLGQGPQFIFQYYEKEERGRGNFPDRFSARQFPNYSSELNVNALLLGDSALYLCASSLGRGRNTGELFFGEGSRLTVL.

This sequence joins TRBV4-3 and TRBJ2-2; TRBD1 aligns across 9 bases. Trimming cost V 6 bases and J 4 bases; bases outside gene matches: 6. This CDR3 has 15 residues. Germline loops: CDR1 LGHNA, CDR2 YSLEER. Here the CDR3 reads CASSSGQGLTGELFF. The CDR3 DNA sequence: TGCGCCAGCAGTTCGGGACAGGGCCTCACCGGGGAGCTGTTTTTT.

This chain uses TRBV4-1 with TRBJ1-5; perhaps TRBD1 as D (6 bases). V was cut by 9 bases and J by 0 bases, with 15 bases left in between. This CDR3 is 15 amino acids long. Germline V gene data show CDR1 as MGHRA and CDR2 as YSYEKL. CDR3 bases: TGCGCCAGTCTCGACAGGCCCTATAGCAATCAGCCCCAGCATTTT. Translation: CASLDRPYSNQPQHF.

The CDR3 DNA reads TGTGCCAGCAAACCGGGACCTAATTCACCCCTCCACTTT. It translates to CASKPGPNSPLHF. This chain connects TRBV6-5 to TRBJ1-6; perhaps TRBD1 as D (5 bases). Germline CDR1 reads MNHEY; CDR2 reads SVGAGI. This CDR3 has 13 residues. Trimming stripped 7 bases from V and 6 bases from J, with 10 bases between.

This sequence joins TRBV6-1 and TRBJ2-7; D is perhaps TRBD1 (5 bases). Looked up from germline, CDR1 is MNHNS and CDR2 is SASEGT. This CDR3 is 10 amino acids long. Trimming shortened V by 6 bases and J by 7 bases, and 7 bases separated the two germline ends. CDR3: CASRTEEQYF. The CDR3, as DNA: TGTGCCAGCAGGACAGAGGAGCAGTACTTC.

The CDR3 region has the DNA TGTGCCTGGAGTGGTTCTGGAGGGAGCTCCTACGAGCAGTACTTC. This codes for CAWSGSGGSSYEQYF. The chain recombines TRBV30 with TRBJ2-7, with D perhaps TRBD2 (6 bases). The germline gives CDR1 GTSNPN, CDR2 SVGIG (reference sequence). The CDR3 totals 15 residues. V was clipped by 1 base and J by 0 bases, with 13 bases between them.

The genes are TRBV27 and TRBJ1-1, with D maybe TRBD1 (5 bases). Trimming stripped 3 bases from V and 8 bases from J, with 13 bases between. The CDR3 extends over 13 amino acids. The germline V gene encodes CDR1 MNHEY and CDR2 SMNVEV (reference sequence). The CDR3: CASSLSTGIEAFF. Here the CDR3 DNA reads TGTGCCAGCAGTTTGTCCACAGGTATCGAAGCTTTCTTT.

J is TRBJ1-4 and V is TRBV10-3, with a tentative D call TRBD1 (6 bases). The CDR3 is made up of 13 amino acids. Trimming cost V 4 bases and J 5 bases, with 8 bases left between them. Per the germline V gene, CDR1 is ENHRY and CDR2 is SYGVKD. CDR3 sequence reads: CAISAGGNEKLFF. CDR3 DNA sequence: TGTGCCATCAGTGCGGGGGGCAATGAAAAACTGTTTTTT.

V usage is TRBV11-2 and J usage is TRBJ2-5; unclear D gene. The CDR3 extends over 13 amino acids. The germline gives CDR1 SGHAT, CDR2 FQNNGV. Trimming took off 1 base at V and 1 base at J, with 4 bases between the two ends. CDR3 amino acids: CASSLVLQETQYF. DNA for the CDR3: TGTGCCAGCAGCTTAGTACTCCAAGAGACCCAGTACTTC.

The chain couples TRBV19 to TRBJ1-3, with TRBD1 as a possible D gene (5 bases). Looked up from germline, CDR1 is LNHDA and CDR2 is SQIVND (reference sequence). CDR3 length equals 14 residues. Trimming pared 5 bases from V and 4 bases from J, leaving 12 bases between. Here the CDR3 reads CASSATATGNTIYF. The CDR3 DNA sequence: TGTGCCAGTAGTGCGACAGCTACCGGAAACACCATATATTTT.